This record looks at one TCR beta chain sequence and its context. This table comes from immunoSEQ multiplex PCR, and its TCRdb copy is limited to in-frame clones, with some not included. The table records more than 95,000 clones, approximately 80% of them present only once. These data come from a study of blood T cell repertoires in COVID-19. The sequence derives from a man aged 70-80 years with acute or convalescent COVID-19. Specimen: peripheral blood.

The CDR3 sequence is CASSWGGYTEAFF. The DNA of the CDR3 is TGTGCCAGCAGTTGGGGGGGGTACACTGAAGCTTTCTTT. This sequence joins TRBV12-3 or TRBV12-4 and TRBJ1-1; a weak D match, TRBD1 (5 bases). With 4 bases removed from V and 3 bases from J, the gap between germline ends came to 9 bases. The CDR3 spans 13 residues.